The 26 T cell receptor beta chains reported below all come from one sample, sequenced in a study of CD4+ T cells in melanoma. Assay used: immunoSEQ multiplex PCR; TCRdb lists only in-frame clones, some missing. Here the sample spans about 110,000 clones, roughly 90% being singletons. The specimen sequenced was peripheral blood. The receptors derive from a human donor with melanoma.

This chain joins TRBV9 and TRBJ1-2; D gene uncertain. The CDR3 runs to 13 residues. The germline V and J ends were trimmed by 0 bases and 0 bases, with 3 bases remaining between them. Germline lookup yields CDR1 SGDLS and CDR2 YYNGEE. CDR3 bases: TGTGCCAGCAGCGTAGGGTCTAACTATGGCTACACCTTC. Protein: CASSVGSNYGYTF.

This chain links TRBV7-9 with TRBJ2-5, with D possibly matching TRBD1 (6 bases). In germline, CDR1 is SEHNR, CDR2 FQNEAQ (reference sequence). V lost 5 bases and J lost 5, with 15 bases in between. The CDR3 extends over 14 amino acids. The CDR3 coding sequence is TGTGCCAGCAGCGTAGGACAGAGCCAGGAGACCCAGTACTTC. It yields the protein CASSVGQSQETQYF.

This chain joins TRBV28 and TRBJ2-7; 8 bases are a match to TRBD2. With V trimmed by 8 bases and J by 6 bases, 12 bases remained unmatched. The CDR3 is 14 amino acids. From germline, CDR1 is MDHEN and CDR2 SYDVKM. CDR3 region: CASGPGTSAPEQYF. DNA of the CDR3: TGTGCCAGCGGACCCGGGACTAGTGCGCCCGAGCAGTACTTC.

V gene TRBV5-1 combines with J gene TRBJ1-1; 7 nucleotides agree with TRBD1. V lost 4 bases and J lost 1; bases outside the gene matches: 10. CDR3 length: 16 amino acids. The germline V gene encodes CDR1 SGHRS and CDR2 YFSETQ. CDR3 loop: CASSLVRGPGNTEAFF. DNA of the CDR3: TGCGCCAGCAGCCTTGTTAGGGGGCCGGGGAACACTGAAGCTTTCTTT.

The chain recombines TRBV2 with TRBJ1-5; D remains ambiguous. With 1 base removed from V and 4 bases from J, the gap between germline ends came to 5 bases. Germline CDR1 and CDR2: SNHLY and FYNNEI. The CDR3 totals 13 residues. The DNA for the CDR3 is TGTGCCAGCAGTGAAGGCAGGAATCAGCCCCAGCATTTT. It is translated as CASSEGRNQPQHF.

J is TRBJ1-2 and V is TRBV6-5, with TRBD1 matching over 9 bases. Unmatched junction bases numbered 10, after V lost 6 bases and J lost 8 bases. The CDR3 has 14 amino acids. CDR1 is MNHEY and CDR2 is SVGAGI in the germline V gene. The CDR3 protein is CASRRTGGVKGYTF. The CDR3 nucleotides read TGTGCCAGCAGGAGAACAGGGGGCGTGAAGGGCTACACCTTC.

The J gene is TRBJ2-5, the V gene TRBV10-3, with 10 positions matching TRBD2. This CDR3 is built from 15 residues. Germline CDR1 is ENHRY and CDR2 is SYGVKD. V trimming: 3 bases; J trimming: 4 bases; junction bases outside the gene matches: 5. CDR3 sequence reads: CAISEERGGRETQYF. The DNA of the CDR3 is TGTGCCATCAGTGAAGAGCGGGGGGGCCGAGAGACCCAGTACTTC.

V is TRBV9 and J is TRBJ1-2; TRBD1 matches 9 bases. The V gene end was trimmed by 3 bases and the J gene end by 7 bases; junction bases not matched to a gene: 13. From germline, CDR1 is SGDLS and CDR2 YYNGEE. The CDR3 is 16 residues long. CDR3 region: CASSEGNRDRVIGYTF. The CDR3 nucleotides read TGTGCCAGCAGCGAGGGAAACCGGGACAGGGTGATTGGCTACACCTTC.

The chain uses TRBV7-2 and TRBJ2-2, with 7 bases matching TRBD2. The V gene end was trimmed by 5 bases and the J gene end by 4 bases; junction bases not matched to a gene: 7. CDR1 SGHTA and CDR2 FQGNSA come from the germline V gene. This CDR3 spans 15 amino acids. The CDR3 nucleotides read TGTGCCAGCAGCCCGGGAGGAGCGGGCACCGGGGAGCTGTTTTTT. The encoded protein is CASSPGGAGTGELFF.

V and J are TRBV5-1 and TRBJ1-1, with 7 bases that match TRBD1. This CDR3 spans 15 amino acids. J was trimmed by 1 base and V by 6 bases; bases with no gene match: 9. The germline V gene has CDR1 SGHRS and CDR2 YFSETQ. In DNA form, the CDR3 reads TGCGCCAGCACTACAGCGGGACAGTGGAACACTGAAGCTTTCTTT. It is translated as CASTTAGQWNTEAFF.

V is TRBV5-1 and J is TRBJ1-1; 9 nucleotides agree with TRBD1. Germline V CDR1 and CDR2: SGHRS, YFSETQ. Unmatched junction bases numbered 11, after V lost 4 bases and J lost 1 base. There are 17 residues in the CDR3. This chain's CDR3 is CASSPGGTGKANTEAFF. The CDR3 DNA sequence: TGCGCCAGCAGCCCGGGGGGGACAGGGAAAGCGAACACTGAAGCTTTCTTT.

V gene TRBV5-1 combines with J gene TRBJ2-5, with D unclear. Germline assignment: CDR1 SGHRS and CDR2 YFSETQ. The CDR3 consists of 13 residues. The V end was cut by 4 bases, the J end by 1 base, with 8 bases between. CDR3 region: CASSADIQETQYF. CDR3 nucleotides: TGCGCCAGCAGCGCCGACATCCAAGAGACCCAGTACTTC.

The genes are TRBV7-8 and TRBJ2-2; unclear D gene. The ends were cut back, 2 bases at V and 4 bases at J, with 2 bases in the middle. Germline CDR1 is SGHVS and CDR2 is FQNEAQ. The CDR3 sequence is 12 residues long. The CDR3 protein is CASSLSTGELFF. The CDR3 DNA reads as TGTGCCAGCAGCTTAAGCACCGGGGAGCTGTTTTTT.

The CDR3 protein is CASSPLGFQTGELFF. The DNA for the CDR3 is TGTGCCAGCAGCCCCCTAGGGTTCCAAACCGGGGAGCTGTTTTTT. The V call is TRBV7-2, the J call TRBJ2-2; D is unclear. Germline V lookup: CDR1 SGHTA, CDR2 FQGNSA. The V gene lost 5 bases and the J gene lost 5 bases, with 15 bases spanning the gap. This CDR3 region has 15 residues.

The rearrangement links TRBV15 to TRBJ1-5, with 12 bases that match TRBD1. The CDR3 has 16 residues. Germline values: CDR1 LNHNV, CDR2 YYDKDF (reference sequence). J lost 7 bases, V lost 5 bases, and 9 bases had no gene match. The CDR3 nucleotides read TGTGCCACCAGCGGATCCGGGACAGGGGGCCTGCAGCCCCAGCATTTT. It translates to CATSGSGTGGLQPQHF.

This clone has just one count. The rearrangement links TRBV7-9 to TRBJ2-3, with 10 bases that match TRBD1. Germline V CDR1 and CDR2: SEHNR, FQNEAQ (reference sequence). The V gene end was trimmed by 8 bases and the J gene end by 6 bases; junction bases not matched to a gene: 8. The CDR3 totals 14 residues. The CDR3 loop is CASCRDRGADTQYF. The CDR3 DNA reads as TGTGCCAGCTGCAGGGACAGGGGCGCGGATACGCAGTATTTT.

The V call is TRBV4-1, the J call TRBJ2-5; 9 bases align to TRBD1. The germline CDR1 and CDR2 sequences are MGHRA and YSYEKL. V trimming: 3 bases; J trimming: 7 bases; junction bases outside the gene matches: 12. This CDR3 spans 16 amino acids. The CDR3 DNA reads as TGCGCCAGCAGCCATAGGACAGGGGCGGGGTATGGGACCCAGTACTTC. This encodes CASSHRTGAGYGTQYF.

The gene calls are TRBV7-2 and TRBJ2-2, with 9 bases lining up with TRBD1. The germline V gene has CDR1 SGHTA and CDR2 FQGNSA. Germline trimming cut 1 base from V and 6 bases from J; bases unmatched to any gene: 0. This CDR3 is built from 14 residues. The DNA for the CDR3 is TGTGCCAGCAGCTTAGACAGGGGGCCCGGGGAGCTGTTTTTT. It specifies CASSLDRGPGELFF.

CDR3 nucleotides: TGTGCCAGTCGTGGGACCTCTAAACCTCGGCGGGAGACCCAGTACTTC. Translated, it gives CASRGTSKPRRETQYF. The gene calls are TRBV7-8 and TRBJ2-5; D might be TRBD1 or TRBD2, each matching 5 bases. The ends were cut back, 9 bases at V and 5 bases at J, with 25 bases in the middle. Germline-derived CDR1 and CDR2 are SGHVS and FQNEAQ. This CDR3 has 16 residues.

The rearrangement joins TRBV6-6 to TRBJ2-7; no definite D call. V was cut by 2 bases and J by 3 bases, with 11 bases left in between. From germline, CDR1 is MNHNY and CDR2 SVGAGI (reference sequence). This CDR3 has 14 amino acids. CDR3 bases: TGTGCCAGCAGTTACAATGTAGTAAGCTACGAGCAGTACTTC. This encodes CASSYNVVSYEQYF.

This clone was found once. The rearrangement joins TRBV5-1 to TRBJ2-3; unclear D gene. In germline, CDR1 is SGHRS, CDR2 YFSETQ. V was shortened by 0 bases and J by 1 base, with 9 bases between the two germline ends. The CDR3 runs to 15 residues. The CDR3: CASSLDQVGTDTQYF. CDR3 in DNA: TGCGCCAGCAGCTTGGACCAAGTAGGCACAGATACGCAGTATTTT.

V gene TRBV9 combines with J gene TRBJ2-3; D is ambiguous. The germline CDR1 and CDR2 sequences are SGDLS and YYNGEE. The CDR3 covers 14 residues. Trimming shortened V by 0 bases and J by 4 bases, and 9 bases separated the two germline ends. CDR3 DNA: TGTGCCAGCAGCGTAGGGGTTTCTCCAGATACGCAGTATTTT. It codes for CASSVGVSPDTQYF.

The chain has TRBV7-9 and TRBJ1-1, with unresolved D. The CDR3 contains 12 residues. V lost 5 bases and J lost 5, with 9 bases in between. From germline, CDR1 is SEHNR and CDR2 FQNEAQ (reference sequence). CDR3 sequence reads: CASSILKTEAFF. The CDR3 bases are TGTGCCAGCAGCATACTCAAGACTGAAGCTTTCTTT.

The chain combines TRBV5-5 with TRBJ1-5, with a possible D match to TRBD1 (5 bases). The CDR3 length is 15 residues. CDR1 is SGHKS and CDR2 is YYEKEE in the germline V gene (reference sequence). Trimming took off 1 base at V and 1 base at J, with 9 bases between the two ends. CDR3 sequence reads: CASSLRGMSNQPQHF. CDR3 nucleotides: TGTGCCAGCAGCTTGAGGGGTATGAGCAATCAGCCCCAGCATTTT.

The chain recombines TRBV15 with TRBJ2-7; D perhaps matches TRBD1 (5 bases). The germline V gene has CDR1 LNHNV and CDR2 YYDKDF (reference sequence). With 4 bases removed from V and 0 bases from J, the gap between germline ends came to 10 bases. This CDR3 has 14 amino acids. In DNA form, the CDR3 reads TGTGCCACCAGCACCAGACAGAGCTCCTACGAGCAGTACTTC. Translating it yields CATSTRQSSYEQYF.

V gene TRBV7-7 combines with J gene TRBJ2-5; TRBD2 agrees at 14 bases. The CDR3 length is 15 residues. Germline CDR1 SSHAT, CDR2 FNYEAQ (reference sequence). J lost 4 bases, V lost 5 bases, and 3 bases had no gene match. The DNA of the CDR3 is TGTGCCAGCAGCACGGGACTAGCGGGGGCAGAGACCCAGTACTTC. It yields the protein CASSTGLAGAETQYF.